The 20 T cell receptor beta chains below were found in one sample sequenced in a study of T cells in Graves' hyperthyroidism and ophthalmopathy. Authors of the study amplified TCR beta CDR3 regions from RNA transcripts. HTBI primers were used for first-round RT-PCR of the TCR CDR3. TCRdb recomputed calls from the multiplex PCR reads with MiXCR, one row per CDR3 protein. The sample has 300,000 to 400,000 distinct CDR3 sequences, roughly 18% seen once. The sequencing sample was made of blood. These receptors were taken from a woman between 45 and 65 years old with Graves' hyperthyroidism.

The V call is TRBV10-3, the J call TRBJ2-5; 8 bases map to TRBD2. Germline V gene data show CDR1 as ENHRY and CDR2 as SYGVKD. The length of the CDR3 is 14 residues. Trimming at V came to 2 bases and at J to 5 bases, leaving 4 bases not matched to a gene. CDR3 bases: TGTGCCATCAGTGAGGTTAGCGGGGATGAGACCCAGTACTTC. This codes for CAISEVSGDETQYF.

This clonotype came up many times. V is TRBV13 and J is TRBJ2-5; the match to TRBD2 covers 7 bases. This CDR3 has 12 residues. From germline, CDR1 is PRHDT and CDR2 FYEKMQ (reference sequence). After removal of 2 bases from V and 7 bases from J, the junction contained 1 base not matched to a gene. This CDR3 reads CASSLPGGTQYF. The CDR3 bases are TGTGCCAGCAGCTTACCGGGGGGGACCCAGTACTTC.

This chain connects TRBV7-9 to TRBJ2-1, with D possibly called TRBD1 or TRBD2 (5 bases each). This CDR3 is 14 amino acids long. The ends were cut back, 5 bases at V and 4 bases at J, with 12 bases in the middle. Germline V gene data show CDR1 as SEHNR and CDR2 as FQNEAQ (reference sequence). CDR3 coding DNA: TGTGCCAGCAGCCGGGACGGGCGTTACAATGAGCAGTTCTTC. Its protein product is CASSRDGRYNEQFF.

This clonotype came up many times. In DNA, the CDR3 is TGTGCCAGCAGCTTCGGGACAGGGAACACTGAAGCTTTCTTT. The encoded protein is CASSFGTGNTEAFF. This chain uses TRBV5-6 with TRBJ1-1, with TRBD1 identical over 8 bases. The V and J ends lost 2 bases and 1 base, in that order; junction bases with no gene match: 1. Germline assignment: CDR1 SGHDT and CDR2 YYEEEE. The CDR3 consists of 14 residues.

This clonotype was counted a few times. The CDR3 DNA reads TGCAGCGTTGAACCGGGACAGAGGACTGAAGCTTTCTTT. Amino acid sequence: CSVEPGQRTEAFF. This chain connects TRBV29-1 to TRBJ1-1; 7 bases line up with TRBD1. Germline lookup yields CDR1 SQVTM and CDR2 ANQGSEA. The CDR3 totals 13 residues. With 2 bases clipped from V and 5 bases from J, the junction kept 5 bases outside the gene matches.

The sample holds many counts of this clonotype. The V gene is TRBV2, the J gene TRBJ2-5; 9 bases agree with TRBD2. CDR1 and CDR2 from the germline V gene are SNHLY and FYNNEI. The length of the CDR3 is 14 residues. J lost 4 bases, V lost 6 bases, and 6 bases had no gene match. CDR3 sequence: CASRRRGGGETQYF. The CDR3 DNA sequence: TGTGCCAGCAGACGGCGGGGGGGCGGAGAGACCCAGTACTTC.

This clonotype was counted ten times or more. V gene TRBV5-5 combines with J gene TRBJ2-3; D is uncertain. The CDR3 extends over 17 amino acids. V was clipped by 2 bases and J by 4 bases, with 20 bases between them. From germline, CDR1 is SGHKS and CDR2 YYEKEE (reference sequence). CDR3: CASSLRRLDEVADTQYF. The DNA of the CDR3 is TGTGCCAGCAGCTTAAGGCGGCTAGACGAGGTCGCAGATACGCAGTATTTT.

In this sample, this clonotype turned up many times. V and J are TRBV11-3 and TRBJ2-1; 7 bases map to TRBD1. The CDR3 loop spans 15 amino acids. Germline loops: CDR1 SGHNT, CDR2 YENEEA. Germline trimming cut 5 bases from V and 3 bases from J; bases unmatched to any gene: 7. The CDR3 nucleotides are TGTGCCAGCAGCCCCGGGGCAGGGGGCTACAATGAGCAGTTCTTC. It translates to CASSPGAGGYNEQFF.

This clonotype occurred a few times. For the CDR3, the DNA is TGTGCCAGTAGCCACAGGGGCACCTCTGGAAACACCATATATTTT. This translates into CASSHRGTSGNTIYF. V usage is TRBV19 and J usage is TRBJ1-3; TRBD1 agrees at 7 bases. With V trimmed by 6 bases and J by 0 bases, 5 bases remained unmatched. Germline V gene sequence: CDR1 LNHDA, CDR2 SQIVND (reference sequence). The CDR3 contains 15 residues.

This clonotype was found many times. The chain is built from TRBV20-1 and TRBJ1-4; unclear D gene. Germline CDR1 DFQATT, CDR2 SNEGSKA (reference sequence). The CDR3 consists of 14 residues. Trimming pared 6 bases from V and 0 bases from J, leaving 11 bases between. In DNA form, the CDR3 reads TGCAGTGCATTCCCGAGGGCAACTAATGAAAAACTGTTTTTT. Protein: CSAFPRATNEKLFF.

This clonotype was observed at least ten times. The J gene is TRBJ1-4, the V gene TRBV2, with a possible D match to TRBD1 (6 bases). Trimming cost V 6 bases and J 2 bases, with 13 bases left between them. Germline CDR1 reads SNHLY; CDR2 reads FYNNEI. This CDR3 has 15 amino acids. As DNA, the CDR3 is TGTGCCAGCAGCGCTAGACAGGATACTAATGAAAAACTGTTTTTT. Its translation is CASSARQDTNEKLFF.

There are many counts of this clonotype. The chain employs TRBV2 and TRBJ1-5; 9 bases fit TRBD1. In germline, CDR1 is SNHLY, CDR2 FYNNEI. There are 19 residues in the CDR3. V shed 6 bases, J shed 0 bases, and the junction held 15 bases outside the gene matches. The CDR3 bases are TGTGCCAGCAGATCCTACAGGACAGGGGTAGGGGATAGCAATCAGCCCCAGCATTTT. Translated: CASRSYRTGVGDSNQPQHF.

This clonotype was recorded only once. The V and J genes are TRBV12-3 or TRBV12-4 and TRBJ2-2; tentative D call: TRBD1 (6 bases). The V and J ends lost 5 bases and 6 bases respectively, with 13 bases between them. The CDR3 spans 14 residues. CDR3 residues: CASSTGTTAGELFF. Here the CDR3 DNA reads TGTGCCAGCAGTACCGGGACAACCGCCGGGGAGCTGTTTTTT.

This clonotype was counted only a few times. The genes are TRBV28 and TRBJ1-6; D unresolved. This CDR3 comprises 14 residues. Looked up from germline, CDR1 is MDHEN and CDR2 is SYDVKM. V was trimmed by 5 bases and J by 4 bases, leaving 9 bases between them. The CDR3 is CASSPDKYNSPLHF. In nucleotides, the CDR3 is TGTGCCAGCAGTCCTGACAAGTATAATTCACCCCTCCACTTT.

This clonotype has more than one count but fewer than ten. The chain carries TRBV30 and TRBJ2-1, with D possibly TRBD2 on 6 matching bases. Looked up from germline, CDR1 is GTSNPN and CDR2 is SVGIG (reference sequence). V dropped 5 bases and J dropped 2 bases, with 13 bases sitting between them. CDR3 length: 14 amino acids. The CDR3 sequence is CAWDLAAPYNEQFF. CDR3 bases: TGTGCCTGGGATTTAGCGGCACCCTACAATGAGCAGTTCTTC. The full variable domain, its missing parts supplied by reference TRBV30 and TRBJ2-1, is SQTIHQWPATLVQPVGSPLSLECTVEGTSNPNLYWYRQAAGRGLQLLFYSVGIGQISSEVPQNLSASRPQDRQFILSSKKLLLSDSGFYLCAWDLAAPYNEQFFGPGTRLTVL.

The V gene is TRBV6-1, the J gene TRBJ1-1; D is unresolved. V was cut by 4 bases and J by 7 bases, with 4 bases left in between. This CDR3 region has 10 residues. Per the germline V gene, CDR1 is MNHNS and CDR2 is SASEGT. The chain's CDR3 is CASSAHEAFF. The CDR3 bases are TGTGCCAGCAGTGCCCATGAAGCTTTCTTT.

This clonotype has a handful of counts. The CDR3 region is CASSSRVGRDEQFF. The CDR3 DNA follows: TGTGCCAGCAGCTCTCGGGTTGGGCGCGATGAGCAGTTCTTC. The V gene is TRBV7-2, the J gene TRBJ2-1, with D unclear. The CDR3 has 14 residues. Deletions cut 4 bases from V and 8 bases from J, with 15 bases between. CDR1 is SGHTA and CDR2 is FQGNSA in the germline V gene.

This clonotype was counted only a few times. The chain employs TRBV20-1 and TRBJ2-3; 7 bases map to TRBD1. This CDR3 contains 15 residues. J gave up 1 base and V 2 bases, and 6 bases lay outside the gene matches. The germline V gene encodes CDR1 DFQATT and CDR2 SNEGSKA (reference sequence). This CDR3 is CSARQLQGGTDTQYF. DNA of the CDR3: TGCAGTGCTAGACAGCTCCAGGGGGGCACAGATACGCAGTATTTT.

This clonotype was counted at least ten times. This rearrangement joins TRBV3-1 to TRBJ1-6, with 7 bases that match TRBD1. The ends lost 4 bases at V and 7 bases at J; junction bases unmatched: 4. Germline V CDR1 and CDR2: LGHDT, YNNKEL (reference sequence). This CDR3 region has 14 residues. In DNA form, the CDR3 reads TGTGCCAGCAGCCGGGACAGTGGCAATTCACCCCTCCACTTT. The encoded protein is CASSRDSGNSPLHF.

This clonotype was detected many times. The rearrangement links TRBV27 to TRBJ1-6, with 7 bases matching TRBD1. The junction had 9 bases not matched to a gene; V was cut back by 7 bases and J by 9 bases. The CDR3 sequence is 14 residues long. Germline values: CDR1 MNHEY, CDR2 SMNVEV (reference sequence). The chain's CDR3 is CASTWDSQLSPLHF. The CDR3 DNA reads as TGTGCCAGCACCTGGGACAGCCAGCTTTCACCCCTCCACTTT.